These 32 T cell receptor beta chains were sequenced from one sample in a study of blood T cell repertoires in COVID-19. The method was immunoSEQ multiplex PCR; TCRdb's version includes in-frame clones alone and lacks a portion of them. The sample holds a few hundred thousand clones, around 83% seen once. What was sequenced was peripheral blood. The receptors stem from a woman in her thirties or forties who had recovered from COVID-19.

This chain uses TRBV6-5 with TRBJ2-5; possible D gene TRBD1, 5 bases. CDR1 MNHEY and CDR2 SVGAGI come from the germline V gene. This CDR3 region has 13 residues. V was trimmed by 6 bases and J by 1 base, leaving 9 bases between them. In DNA, the CDR3 is TGTGCCAGCAGCACACAGGTCCAAGAGACCCAGTACTTC. Translation gives CASSTQVQETQYF.

V and J are TRBV29-1 and TRBJ1-2; unclear D gene. Trimming removed 5 bases from V and 3 bases from J, with 13 bases in between. The CDR3 consists of 13 residues. Germline CDR1 reads SQVTM; CDR2 reads ANQGSEA. The CDR3 sequence is CSVYPSEHYGYTF. Written as DNA, the CDR3 is TGCAGCGTTTATCCGAGCGAGCACTATGGCTACACCTTC.

The V and J genes are TRBV6-6 and TRBJ2-1, with D maybe TRBD2 (5 bases). In germline, CDR1 is MNHNY, CDR2 SVGAGI (reference sequence). The V and J ends lost 3 bases and 10 bases respectively, with 13 bases between them. This CDR3 has 13 amino acids. CDR3 region: CASSYDVLAEQFF. CDR3 nucleotides: TGTGCCAGCAGTTATGACGTGCTAGCCGAGCAGTTCTTC.

The chain has TRBV28 and TRBJ2-1; 14 bases agree with TRBD2. The CDR3 is 15 amino acids. The germline V gene has CDR1 MDHEN and CDR2 SYDVKM. The V and J ends lost 2 bases and 10 bases, in that order; junction bases with no gene match: 4. The CDR3 protein is CASSLPGLAGVEQFF. The CDR3 DNA follows: TGTGCCAGCAGTTTACCGGGACTAGCGGGGGTAGAGCAGTTCTTC.

The chain carries TRBV12-3 or TRBV12-4 and TRBJ2-1; D call uncertain. The CDR3 is 12 amino acids. The V gene lost 1 base and the J gene lost 9 bases, with 7 bases spanning the gap. This chain's CDR3 is CASSLGLSEQFF. CDR3 DNA sequence: TGTGCCAGCAGTTTAGGTCTTTCTGAGCAGTTCTTC.

This chain uses TRBV29-1 with TRBJ2-5, with TRBD1 matching over 8 bases. The J segment lost 2 bases and the V segment lost 6 bases, leaving 5 bases of the junction unmatched. Germline CDR1 and CDR2: SQVTM and ANQGSEA. This CDR3 contains 13 residues. CDR3 nucleotide sequence: TGCAGCGTCTCAGGACAGGGACAAGAGACCCAGTACTTC. This encodes CSVSGQGQETQYF.

V and J are TRBV21-1 and TRBJ1-6; TRBD1, the D gene given by the table, was not confirmed from the DNA. TRBV21-1 is designated a pseudogene. This CDR3 contains 14 residues. CDR3 nucleotide sequence: TGTGCCAGCAGCCTGGGACAGGGGTGTTCACCCCTCCACTTT. This codes for CASSLGQGCSPLHF.

The chain recombines TRBV11-3 with TRBJ2-7, with 11 nucleotides matching TRBD2. Germline CDR1 and CDR2: SGHNT and YENEEA. J lost 3 bases, V lost 5 bases, and 9 bases had no gene match. This CDR3 is 16 amino acids long. CDR3 amino acids: CASSPGTSGGIYEQYF. CDR3 nucleotide sequence: TGTGCCAGCAGCCCCGGGACTAGCGGAGGGATCTACGAGCAGTACTTC.

This rearrangement joins TRBV19 to TRBJ2-1, with D perhaps TRBD1 (6 bases). Germline CDR1 is LNHDA and CDR2 is SQIVND (reference sequence). This CDR3 region has 16 residues. The germline V and J ends were trimmed by 5 bases and 0 bases, with 14 bases remaining between them. CDR3 residues: CASSPPRGFSYNEQFF. The CDR3 DNA reads as TGTGCCAGTAGTCCCCCCAGGGGCTTCTCCTACAATGAGCAGTTCTTC.

This clone was picked up one time. V is TRBV5-5 and J is TRBJ2-5; tentatively, D is TRBD1 (5 bases). Germline V lookup: CDR1 SGHKS, CDR2 YYEKEE (reference sequence). V shed 4 bases and J shed 1 base, with 14 bases lying between them. The CDR3 is made up of 15 amino acids. CDR3 nucleotide sequence: TGTGCCAGCAGCCCGACAGCGAAGACCCAAGAGACCCAGTACTTC. Protein product: CASSPTAKTQETQYF.

The V and J genes are TRBV6-2 or TRBV6-3 and TRBJ2-1; the match to TRBD1 covers 9 bases. CDR3 size: 16 residues. V gave up 1 base and J gave up 6 bases; unmatched junction bases: 7. Germline V lookup: CDR1 MNHEY, CDR2 SVGEGT. The CDR3 DNA sequence: TGTGCCAGCAGTTACTTCTCCGGGACAGGGTCCAATGAGCAGTTCTTC. Translation: CASSYFSGTGSNEQFF.

This clone was detected a few times. This sequence joins TRBV6-5 and TRBJ2-5; 9 bases fit TRBD1. Germline assignment: CDR1 MNHEY and CDR2 SVGAGI. The CDR3 consists of 16 residues. V lost 0 bases to trimming and J lost 1 base; unmatched junction nucleotides: 3. Here the CDR3 reads CASSYSWDRAQETQYF. Written as DNA, the CDR3 is TGTGCCAGCAGTTACTCGTGGGACAGGGCCCAAGAGACCCAGTACTTC.

This chain joins TRBV4-3 and TRBJ1-6; the D is unclear. Germline values: CDR1 LGHNA, CDR2 YSLEER. The V gene lost 1 base and the J gene lost 5 bases, with 12 bases spanning the gap. The CDR3 covers 16 residues. In nucleotides, the CDR3 is TGCGCCAGCAGCCAAGCGCTTCAGATAAATAATTCACCCCTCCACTTT. Its translation is CASSQALQINNSPLHF.

The CDR3 is CASSPGTGTGELFF. Written as DNA, the CDR3 is TGCGCCAGCAGCCCCGGGACAGGCACCGGGGAGCTGTTTTTT. The chain links TRBV5-1 to TRBJ2-2; 8 nucleotides align to TRBD1. The CDR3 is 14 residues long. V dropped 4 bases and J dropped 4; count of bases not matched to a gene: 3. Germline V lookup: CDR1 SGHRS, CDR2 YFSETQ. The full variable domain, with the rest looked up from reference TRBV5-1 and TRBJ2-2, is KAGVTQTPRYLIKTRGQQVTLSCSPISGHRSVSWYQQTPGQGLQFLFEYFSETQRNKGNFPGRFSGRQFSNSRSEMNVSTLELGDSALYLCASSPGTGTGELFFGEGSRLTVL.

The chain combines TRBV3-1 (or the pseudogene TRBV3-2) with TRBJ2-7; D perhaps matches TRBD2 (6 bases). Trimming took 4 bases from V and 4 from J, leaving 20 bases between them. The CDR3 has 16 residues. CDR1 and CDR2 (germline): LGHDT, YNNKEL (reference sequence). The CDR3, as DNA: TGTGCCAGCAGCCCCCTGGAGGGGAAAGCTGTGTACGAGCAGTACTTC. It is translated as CASSPLEGKAVYEQYF.

V and J are TRBV4-3 and TRBJ2-6; maybe TRBD1 (5 bases). Deletions cut 0 bases from V and 4 bases from J, with 16 bases between. CDR1 and CDR2 from the germline V gene are LGHNA and YSLEER. The CDR3 runs 18 residues. The CDR3 DNA reads TGCGCCAGCAGCCAAGATCTCGCCAGGGCCGTAGGGGCCAACGTCCTGACTTTC. As protein: CASSQDLARAVGANVLTF.

The CDR3 protein is CASSTGLTDTQYF. DNA for the CDR3: TGTGCCAGCAGCACGGGACTCACAGATACGCAGTATTTT. The chain uses TRBV9 and TRBJ2-3; D is perhaps TRBD2 (6 bases). Germline CDR1 reads SGDLS; CDR2 reads YYNGEE. V lost 4 bases and J 2 bases, leaving 8 bases between the germline ends. The CDR3 runs to 13 residues.

The chain couples TRBV10-3 to TRBJ2-7, with TRBD2 identical over 7 bases. The CDR3 loop spans 14 amino acids. J gave up 2 bases and V 6 bases, and 7 bases lay outside the gene matches. Germline V gene lookup returns CDR1 ENHRY and CDR2 SYGVKD. CDR3 in DNA: TGTGCCATCAGACAACGGGGGGACGCCTACGAGCAGTACTTC. Translation gives CAIRQRGDAYEQYF.

V usage is TRBV19 and J usage is TRBJ1-1, with 9 bases aligning to TRBD1. CDR1 is LNHDA, CDR2 SQIVND, per germline (reference sequence). CDR3 size: 14 residues. The trim removed 6 bases at V and 12 bases at J, leaving 14 bases unmatched. The CDR3 DNA reads TGTGCCAGTAGCCGACCCTCCGGGACAGGGTCAACTTTCTTT. Amino acids: CASSRPSGTGSTFF.

A few counts support this clone. The V call is TRBV14, the J call TRBJ2-7; D is possibly TRBD2 (6 bases). The CDR3 runs 12 residues. The germline V and J ends were trimmed by 4 bases and 4 bases, with 8 bases remaining between them. Germline V gives CDR1 SGHDN, CDR2 FVKESK. The CDR3 spells CASSPAGYEQYF. CDR3 nucleotide sequence: TGTGCCAGCAGCCCCGCGGGGTACGAGCAGTACTTC. The whole variable domain, filled in from reference TRBV14 and TRBJ2-7, reads EAGVTQFPSHSVIEKGQTVTLRCDPISGHDNLYWYRRVMGKEIKFLLHFVKESKQDESGMPNNRFLAERTGGTYSTLKVQPAELEDSGVYFCASSPAGYEQYFGPGTRLTVT.

The rearrangement joins TRBV5-6 to TRBJ1-3; TRBD1 is a possible D gene (5 bases). The CDR3 has 15 amino acids. V shed 0 bases and J shed 1 base, with 8 bases lying between them. Germline CDR1 SGHDT, CDR2 YYEEEE. CDR3 amino acids: CASSLEGFSGNTIYF. CDR3 DNA: TGTGCCAGCAGCTTGGAGGGGTTTTCTGGAAACACCATATATTTT.

This clone was counted once. The genes are TRBV6-5 and TRBJ1-2, with a possible D match to TRBD1 (5 bases). Germline values: CDR1 MNHEY, CDR2 SVGAGI. CDR3 length: 15 amino acids. Trimming removed 4 bases at V and 6 bases at J, with 18 bases between. This chain's CDR3 is CASSSKFGGGNGYTF. The CDR3 nucleotides are TGTGCCAGCAGTTCCAAGTTTGGGGGAGGGAATGGCTACACCTTC.

CDR3 sequence: CASTDRSSPLHF. CDR3 sequence (DNA): TGTGCCAGTACCGACAGGTCTTCACCCCTCCACTTT. The V gene is TRBV19, the J gene TRBJ1-6; TRBD1 might be the D (6 bases). The V gene's germline CDR1 is LNHDA and CDR2 SQIVND (reference sequence). The V end lost 7 bases, the J end lost 9 bases, and 10 bases lay between the germline ends. There are 12 residues in the CDR3.

This chain joins TRBV10-3 and TRBJ1-2; the match to TRBD1 covers 8 bases. The CDR3 is 14 amino acids. V trimming: 6 bases; J trimming: 3 bases; junction bases outside the gene matches: 6. Germline V CDR1 and CDR2: ENHRY, SYGVKD. The CDR3 region is CAISGQGSDYGYTF. The CDR3 bases are TGTGCCATCAGCGGACAGGGAAGCGACTATGGCTACACCTTC.

The gene calls are TRBV4-3 and TRBJ1-1; tentative D call: TRBD1 (5 bases). Germline values: CDR1 LGHNA, CDR2 YSLEER. This CDR3 spans 16 amino acids. V was trimmed by 3 bases and J by 4 bases, leaving 18 bases between them. This CDR3 is CASSHTNRGSGTEAFF. The DNA for the CDR3 is TGCGCCAGCAGCCACACGAATCGGGGGAGTGGCACTGAAGCTTTCTTT.

This chain connects TRBV9 to TRBJ2-3, with 11 bases that match TRBD2. The V and J ends lost 7 bases and 5 bases, in that order; junction bases with no gene match: 15. Germline loops: CDR1 SGDLS, CDR2 YYNGEE. The CDR3 loop spans 17 amino acids. CDR3 residues: CASAGPLAGGQRDTQYF. The DNA of the CDR3 is TGTGCCAGCGCAGGGCCATTAGCGGGGGGGCAGAGAGATACGCAGTATTTT.

The chain recombines TRBV9 with TRBJ2-7; TRBD2 is a possible D gene (5 bases). CDR1 is SGDLS, CDR2 YYNGEE, per germline. Trimming left V 4 bases short and J 5 bases short, with 19 bases between. The CDR3 is made up of 15 amino acids. The CDR3 region has the DNA TGTGCCAGCAGCTTTCCGGCTAGCCGCCTTAACGAGCAGTACTTC. This sequence encodes CASSFPASRLNEQYF.

This rearrangement joins TRBV4-1 to TRBJ1-6; TRBD1 is a possible D gene (6 bases). Germline lookup yields CDR1 MGHRA and CDR2 YSYEKL. The ends were cut back, 0 bases at V and 4 bases at J, with 10 bases in the middle. The CDR3 is 16 amino acids. The CDR3 nucleotides read TGCGCCAGCAGCCAAGACCCGGACAGTTATAATTCACCCCTCCACTTT. This translates into CASSQDPDSYNSPLHF.

In its sample, this clone was seen once. V gene TRBV6-5 combines with J gene TRBJ1-1, with D perhaps matching TRBD1 (6 bases). The germline CDR1 and CDR2 sequences are MNHEY and SVGAGI. V was clipped by 6 bases and J by 0 bases, with 11 bases between them. This CDR3 comprises 14 residues. CDR3 residues: CASRPGQLNTEAFF. CDR3 bases: TGTGCCAGCAGACCCGGACAGTTGAACACTGAAGCTTTCTTT.

The gene calls are TRBV18 and TRBJ2-2; TRBD1 might be the D (5 bases). With 5 bases removed from V and 4 bases from J, the gap between germline ends came to 11 bases. This CDR3 comprises 14 residues. Germline CDR1 reads KGHSH; CDR2 reads LQKENI. In nucleotides, the CDR3 is TGTGCCAGCTCATCCAGGGCTAGCACCGGGGAGCTGTTTTTT. This translates into CASSSRASTGELFF.

This clone has a single count. The V gene is TRBV18, the J gene TRBJ2-6, with D perhaps TRBD1 (6 bases). V lost 1 base, J lost 0 bases, and 19 bases lay in between. CDR3 length: 20 residues. Per germline, CDR1 KGHSH and CDR2 LQKENI. The CDR3 sequence: CASSPRGQRLTDSGANVLTF. For the CDR3, the DNA is TGTGCCAGCTCACCACGTGGACAGCGGCTAACTGACTCTGGGGCCAACGTCCTGACTTTC.

This rearrangement joins TRBV6-4 to TRBJ2-1; TRBD2 agrees at 7 bases. With V trimmed by 0 bases and J by 0 bases, 5 bases remained unmatched. This CDR3 spans 17 amino acids. The V gene's germline CDR1 is MRHNA and CDR2 SNTAGT. The CDR3, as DNA: TGTGCCAGCAGTGACTCATGGACTAGAGGCTCCTACAATGAGCAGTTCTTC. This sequence encodes CASSDSWTRGSYNEQFF.